This note documents a single TCR beta chain sequence. The antigen is unknown. Germline assignment: CDR1 MDHEN and CDR2 SYDVKM. V shed 5 bases, J shed 4 bases, and the junction held 5 bases outside the gene matches. CDR3 size: 15 residues. The source of the sample is a study of shared clonotypes between healthy human individuals. Study-wide findings and caveats: Generation probabilities were higher for clonotypes shared across all four sorted-subset donors than for unshared ones. The authors expected sequencing depth to affect clonotype sharing among donors.

Repertoires were generated with immunoSEQ multiplex PCR, while TCRdb's copy carries only in-frame clones and drops some. The sample holds about 2.3 million clones, about 92% seen once. Material for sequencing was naive CD4+ T cells from PBMCs. Noted subset: CD45RA+ positively selected. The V call is TRBV28, the J call TRBJ2-6; 7 positions agree with TRBD1. The sequence was collected from a man aged 18 to 30 in good health. Some clones in this sample may be carry-over from other donors' samples. The DNA for the CDR3 is TGTGCCAGCAGTCACAACAGGGGAGGGGCCAACGTCCTGACTTTC. Protein: CASSHNRGGANVLTF. Filled out from reference TRBV28 and TRBJ2-6, the complete variable domain reads DVKVTQSSRYLVKRTGEKVFLECVQDMDHENMFWYRQDPGLGLRLIYFSYDVKMKEKGDIPEGYSVSREKKERFSLILESASTNQTSMYLCASSHNRGGANVLTFGAGSRLTVL.